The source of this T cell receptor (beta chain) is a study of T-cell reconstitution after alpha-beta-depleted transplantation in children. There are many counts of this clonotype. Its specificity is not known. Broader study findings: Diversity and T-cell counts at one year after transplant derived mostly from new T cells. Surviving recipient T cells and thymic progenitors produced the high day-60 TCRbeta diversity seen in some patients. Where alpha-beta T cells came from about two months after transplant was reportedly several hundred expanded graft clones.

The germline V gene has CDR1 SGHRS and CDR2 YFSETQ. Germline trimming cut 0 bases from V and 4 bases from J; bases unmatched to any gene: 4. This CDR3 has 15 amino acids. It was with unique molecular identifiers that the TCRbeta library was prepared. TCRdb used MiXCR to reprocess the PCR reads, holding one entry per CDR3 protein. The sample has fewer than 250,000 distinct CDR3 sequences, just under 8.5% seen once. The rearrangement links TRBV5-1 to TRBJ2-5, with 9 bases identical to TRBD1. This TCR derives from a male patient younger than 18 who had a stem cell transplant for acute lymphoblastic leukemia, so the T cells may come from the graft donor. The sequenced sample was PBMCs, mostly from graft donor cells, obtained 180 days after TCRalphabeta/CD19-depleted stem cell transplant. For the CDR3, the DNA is TGCGCCAGCAGCTTGGCCGGGACAGGGATAGAGACCCAGTACTTC. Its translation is CASSLAGTGIETQYF.